Shown below are 26 T cell receptor beta chains from a single sample sequenced in a study of blood T cells in healthy people across ages. A sample-barcoded 5' primer and a J-beta primer mix were used in a second PCR of about 6 to 11 cycles. TCRdb reprocessed the 5' RACE reads with MiXCR, giving one entry per CDR3 protein. The table shows around 1.1 million distinct CDR3 sequences, with approximately 38% occurring only once. The sample consisted of blood. All receptors derive from a young man in good health.

The chain employs TRBV28 and TRBJ2-2; perhaps TRBD1 as D (5 bases). With 6 bases removed from V and 3 bases from J, the gap between germline ends came to 17 bases. The CDR3 has 16 residues. The V gene's germline CDR1 is MDHEN and CDR2 SYDVKM. CDR3 nucleotide sequence: TGTGCCAGCAGGCCCAAATTCCCAGGGTACACCGGGGAGCTGTTTTTT. Protein product: CASRPKFPGYTGELFF.

The chain combines TRBV5-6 with TRBJ1-2; 7 bases line up with TRBD1. Germline V CDR1 and CDR2: SGHDT, YYEEEE. There are 16 residues in the CDR3. Trimming took 3 bases from V and 1 from J; bases not matched to a gene: 9. This chain's CDR3 is CASSSSYRGVNYGYTF. DNA for the CDR3: TGTGCCAGCAGCTCCAGCTACAGGGGTGTTAACTATGGCTACACCTTC.

At least ten counts were recorded for this clonotype. This chain links TRBV20-1 with TRBJ2-1, with TRBD2 matching 13 bases. The J segment lost 7 bases and the V segment lost 2 bases, leaving 11 bases of the junction unmatched. This CDR3 region has 17 residues. Germline values: CDR1 DFQATT, CDR2 SNEGSKA (reference sequence). The chain's CDR3 is CSARKGTSGGARNEQFF. The CDR3, as DNA: TGCAGTGCTAGAAAGGGTACTAGCGGGGGGGCTAGGAATGAGCAGTTCTTC.

The V and J genes are TRBV29-1 and TRBJ1-2; the D gene is possibly TRBD1 (5 bases). Germline-derived CDR1 and CDR2 are SQVTM and ANQGSEA. This CDR3 is 14 amino acids long. The V gene lost 4 bases and the J gene lost 2 bases, with 14 bases spanning the gap. The CDR3 bases are TGCAGCGTTGGGGGGAACAGAGACAACTATGGCTACACCTTC. It translates to CSVGGNRDNYGYTF.

DNA for the CDR3: TGTGCCAGCAGCTTAGATTGGATAGCGGGGACCAGCTCCTACGAGCAGTACTTC. This codes for CASSLDWIAGTSSYEQYF. This chain connects TRBV7-9 to TRBJ2-7; 8 nucleotides match TRBD2. Germline assignment: CDR1 SEHNR and CDR2 FQNEAQ (reference sequence). The V and J ends lost 1 base and 0 bases, in that order; junction bases with no gene match: 11. CDR3 length: 18 amino acids.

This clonotype has just a few counts. The CDR3 region is CASRGQGDNQPQHF. In nucleotides, the CDR3 is TGTGCCAGCAGGGGACAGGGGGACAATCAGCCCCAGCATTTT. The chain joins TRBV6-5 to TRBJ1-5; TRBD1 matches 11 bases. CDR1 is MNHEY, CDR2 SVGAGI, per germline. V lost 6 bases, J lost 3 bases, and 1 base stayed unmatched. The CDR3 length is 14 residues.

The rearrangement links TRBV20-1 to TRBJ2-1, with 8 bases aligning to TRBD2. The V and J ends lost 1 base and 10 bases, in that order; junction bases with no gene match: 9. The germline V gene has CDR1 DFQATT and CDR2 SNEGSKA (reference sequence). The CDR3 is made up of 14 amino acids. The chain's CDR3 is CSARGTSRGGEQFF. The CDR3 bases are TGCAGTGCTAGAGGGACTAGCAGGGGAGGAGAGCAGTTCTTC.

The chain links TRBV20-1 to TRBJ1-1, with no clear D. Germline V lookup: CDR1 DFQATT, CDR2 SNEGSKA (reference sequence). V lost 4 bases to trimming and J lost 2 bases, with 11 bases between them. The length of the CDR3 is 13 residues. The CDR3, as DNA: TGCAGTGCTATCCTACATACAAACACTGAAGCTTTCTTT. Translating gives CSAILHTNTEAFF.

This clonotype was found many times. The rearrangement uses TRBV29-1 and TRBJ2-3, with a weak D call TRBD2 (6 bases). The germline V gene has CDR1 SQVTM and CDR2 ANQGSEA. Trimming shortened V by 8 bases and J by 2 bases, and 14 bases separated the two germline ends. CDR3 length: 13 residues. The CDR3 loop is CSFGTGVTDTQYF. CDR3 nucleotides: TGCAGCTTCGGGACGGGGGTCACAGATACGCAGTATTTT.

The rearrangement joins TRBV30 to TRBJ2-3; 12 bases fit TRBD2. V lost 2 bases, J lost 3 bases, and 9 bases stayed unmatched. The germline gives CDR1 GTSNPN, CDR2 SVGIG (reference sequence). This CDR3 has 17 amino acids. The CDR3 DNA reads as TGTGCCTGGAGTCTATTAGGACTAGCGGGGCGAACAGATACGCAGTATTTT. It yields the protein CAWSLLGLAGRTDTQYF.

The gene calls are TRBV2 and TRBJ2-1; no definite D call. The length of the CDR3 is 13 residues. CDR1 is SNHLY, CDR2 FYNNEI, per germline. Between the trimmed V and J ends, which lost 7 bases and 0 bases, there was a span of 7 bases. The CDR3 nucleotides read TGTGCCAGCATGCGGAGCTCCTACAATGAGCAGTTCTTC. This sequence encodes CASMRSSYNEQFF.

On this clonotype itself: One junction end disagrees with the germline gene, perhaps due to a read error. This chain links TRBV14 with TRBJ1-1; 9 bases match TRBD1. Germline-derived CDR1 and CDR2 are SGHDN and FVKESK. This CDR3 has 13 residues. The CDR3 DNA reads TGTGCCAGCAACCAAGACAGGGGGAGAAGGGCTTTCTTT. This gives the protein CASNQDRGRRAFF.

The V and J genes are TRBV27 and TRBJ1-2; TRBD1 matches 8 bases. The CDR3 sequence is 14 residues long. Germline V gene data show CDR1 as MNHEY and CDR2 as SMNVEV (reference sequence). Trimming removed 4 bases from V and 6 bases from J; junction bases left unmatched: 7. The CDR3 nucleotides read TGTGCCAGCAGTTCTAACAGGGGGGAAAATGGCTACACCTTC. This gives the protein CASSSNRGENGYTF.

The J gene is TRBJ2-1, the V gene TRBV7-2; D may match TRBD1 or TRBD2 (6 bases each). Between the trimmed V and J ends, which lost 1 base and 6 bases, there was a span of 19 bases. The germline gives CDR1 SGHTA, CDR2 FQGNSA. The CDR3 extends over 17 amino acids. For the CDR3, the DNA is TGTGCCAGCAGCTTAGTTGGGACTCCGGGGACACCCAATGAGCAGTTCTTC. This translates into CASSLVGTPGTPNEQFF.

The CDR3 bases are TGTGCCAGCAGCTCGTACTCCAGGGTAGGGGGCTACACCTTC. It is translated as CASSSYSRVGGYTF. The V call is TRBV7-2, the J call TRBJ1-2; the D gene is possibly TRBD1 (5 bases). This CDR3 is 14 amino acids long. Looked up from germline, CDR1 is SGHTA and CDR2 is FQGNSA. Between the trimmed V and J ends, which lost 4 bases and 8 bases, there was a span of 17 bases. The full variable domain, its missing parts supplied by reference TRBV7-2 and TRBJ1-2, is GAGVSQSPSNKVTEKGKDVELRCDPISGHTALYWYRQSLGQGLEFLIYFQGNSAPDKSGLPSDRFSAERTGGSVSTLTIQRTQQEDSAVYLCASSSYSRVGGYTFGSGTRLTVV.

This clonotype appeared a few times. The V and J genes are TRBV3-1 and TRBJ1-2, with D perhaps TRBD1 (5 bases). The V gene's germline CDR1 is LGHDT and CDR2 YNNKEL (reference sequence). The CDR3 is 15 residues long. The V gene lost 1 base and the J gene lost 2 bases, with 11 bases spanning the gap. CDR3 loop: CASSQAMSGNYGYTF. The CDR3 DNA sequence: TGTGCCAGCAGCCAAGCTATGTCAGGGAACTATGGCTACACCTTC.

The V call is TRBV20-1, the J call TRBJ2-1; TRBD2 matches at 8 bases. The CDR3 extends over 14 amino acids. Germline CDR1 and CDR2: DFQATT and SNEGSKA (reference sequence). J lost 13 bases, V lost 4 bases, and 15 bases had no gene match. The CDR3 bases are TGCAGTGCTATCGGGACTAGGCGGAATGAGCAACAGTTCTTC. Its translation is CSAIGTRRNEQQFF.

This clonotype has just a few counts. Written as DNA, the CDR3 is TGTGCCAGCAGCCCTCAAACAGGGGGCTGGGGCCAAAACATTCAGTACTTC. It specifies CASSPQTGGWGQNIQYF. V gene TRBV9 combines with J gene TRBJ2-4; 9 bases align to TRBD1. Germline CDR1 SGDLS, CDR2 YYNGEE. This CDR3 contains 17 residues. The V segment lost 4 bases and the J segment 5 bases; nucleotides outside the gene matches: 13.

As regards this clonotype: This may come from a read error, since a much larger clone is one base off. The chain employs TRBV21-1 and TRBJ1-2; the table's D call, TRBD1, was not checked against the DNA. TRBV21-1 has pseudogene status. CDR3 length equals 15 residues. In nucleotides, the CDR3 is TGTGTCAGAATACGACAGGGATCAGAGGGCTATGGCTACACCTTC. It yields the protein CVRIRQGSEGYGYTF.

This clonotype turned up a few times. The chain's CDR3 is CASSPQTATRTSNEKLFF. The DNA for the CDR3 is TGTGCCAGCAGCCCCCAGACAGCAACACGTACGAGTAATGAAAAACTGTTTTTT. J is TRBJ1-4 and V is TRBV9, with D possibly matching TRBD1 (5 bases). Trimming took 4 bases from V and 4 from J, leaving 23 bases between them. Germline values: CDR1 SGDLS, CDR2 YYNGEE. This CDR3 region has 18 residues.

The chain links TRBV4-3 to TRBJ1-1; a weak D match, TRBD1 (6 bases). CDR1 is LGHNA, CDR2 YSLEER, per germline. The CDR3 runs to 16 residues. Trimming removed 1 base from V and 3 bases from J, with 15 bases in between. In DNA form, the CDR3 reads TGCGCCAGCAGCCAAGCGCCTGGGGGCGGATACACTGAAGCTTTCTTT. Protein: CASSQAPGGGYTEAFF.

This clonotype was picked up a small number of times. The chain is built from TRBV5-1 and TRBJ1-2; D remains unclear. Trimming left V 0 bases short and J 8 bases short, with 11 bases between. The CDR3 spans 13 residues. In germline, CDR1 is SGHRS, CDR2 YFSETQ. Written as DNA, the CDR3 is TGCGCCAGCAGCTTGGCCGGGAACAGCGGCTACACCTTC. Translating gives CASSLAGNSGYTF.

This clonotype has more than one count but fewer than ten. The chain couples TRBV20-1 to TRBJ2-7, with 12 bases aligning to TRBD2. Trimming took 3 bases from V and 7 from J; bases not matched to a gene: 16. The CDR3 is 17 residues long. Per germline, CDR1 DFQATT and CDR2 SNEGSKA (reference sequence). CDR3 region: CSASLTSGGLLYNEQYF. CDR3 nucleotides: TGCAGTGCTAGCTTGACTAGCGGGGGCCTTTTGTACAATGAGCAGTACTTC.

The CDR3 DNA reads TGTGCCAGCAGTGGGGACAGGGCGCGGAACACCATATATTTT. Its protein product is CASSGDRARNTIYF. The rearrangement uses TRBV12-3 or TRBV12-4 and TRBJ1-3, with 9 bases aligning to TRBD1. The trim removed 5 bases at V and 7 bases at J, leaving 6 bases unmatched. The CDR3 runs 14 residues.

Details on this clonotype: The junction departs from germline at one end; a sequencing error may be responsible. This chain links TRBV10-3 with TRBJ1-3; D remains unclear. From germline, CDR1 is ENHRY and CDR2 SYGVKD. This CDR3 is built from 11 residues. The CDR3 protein is CATSLGNTIYF. CDR3 DNA: TGTGCCACCAGTCTTGGAAACACCATATATTTT.

In this sample, this clonotype turned up a few times. The CDR3 reads CASTPLGVGNEQFF. CDR3 bases: TGTGCCAGCACCCCTCTCGGGGTGGGCAATGAGCAGTTCTTC. This chain joins TRBV7-9 and TRBJ2-1; TRBD2 might be the D (5 bases). Germline V lookup: CDR1 SEHNR, CDR2 FQNEAQ (reference sequence). Trimming took 7 bases from V and 6 from J, leaving 16 bases between them. The CDR3 is made up of 14 amino acids. Based on the CDR3 plus reference TRBV7-9 and TRBJ2-1, the full variable domain is DTGVSQNPRHKITKRGQNVTFRCDPISEHNRLYWYRQTLGQGPEFLTYFQNEAQLEKSRLLSDRFSAERPKGSFSTLEIQRTEQGDSAMYLCASTPLGVGNEQFFGPGTRLTVL.